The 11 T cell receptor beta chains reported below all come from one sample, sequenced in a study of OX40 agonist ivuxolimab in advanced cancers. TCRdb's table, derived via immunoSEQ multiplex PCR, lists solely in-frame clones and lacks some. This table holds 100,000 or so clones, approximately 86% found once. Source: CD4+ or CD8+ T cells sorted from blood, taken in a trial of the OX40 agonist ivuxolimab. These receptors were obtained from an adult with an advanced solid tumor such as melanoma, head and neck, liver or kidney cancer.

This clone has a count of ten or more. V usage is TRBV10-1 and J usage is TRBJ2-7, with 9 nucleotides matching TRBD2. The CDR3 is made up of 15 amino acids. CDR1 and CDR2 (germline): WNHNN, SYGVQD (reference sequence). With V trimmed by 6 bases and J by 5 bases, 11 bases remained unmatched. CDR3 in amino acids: CASSRGSGSVDEQYF. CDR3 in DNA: TGCGCCAGCAGCCGCGGTAGCGGGAGTGTCGACGAGCAGTACTTC.

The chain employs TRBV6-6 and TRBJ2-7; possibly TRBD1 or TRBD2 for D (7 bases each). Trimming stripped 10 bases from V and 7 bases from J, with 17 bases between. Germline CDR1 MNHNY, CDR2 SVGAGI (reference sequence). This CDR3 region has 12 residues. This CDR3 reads CATSQGGREQYV. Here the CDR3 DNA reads TGTGCCACCTCTCAGGGGGGGCGGGAGCAGTACGTC.

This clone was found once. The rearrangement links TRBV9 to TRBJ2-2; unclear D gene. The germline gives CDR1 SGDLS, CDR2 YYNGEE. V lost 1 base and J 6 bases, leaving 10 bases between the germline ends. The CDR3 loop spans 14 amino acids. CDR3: CASSVTRASGELFF. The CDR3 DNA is TGTGCCAGCAGCGTAACAAGGGCTTCCGGGGAGCTGTTTTTT.

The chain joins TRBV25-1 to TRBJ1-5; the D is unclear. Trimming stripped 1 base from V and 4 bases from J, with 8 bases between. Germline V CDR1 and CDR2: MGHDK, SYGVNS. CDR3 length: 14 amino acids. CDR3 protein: CASSEFGPNQPQHF. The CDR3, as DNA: TGTGCCAGCAGTGAATTTGGACCGAATCAGCCCCAGCATTTT.

CDR3: CASRLADPYNEQFF. The DNA of the CDR3 is TGTGCCAGCAGATTAGCGGACCCCTACAATGAGCAGTTCTTC. J is TRBJ2-1 and V is TRBV6-5; the D gene is possibly TRBD2 (6 bases). V was cut by 6 bases and J by 2 bases, with 11 bases left in between. The CDR3 is made up of 14 amino acids. CDR1 and CDR2 from the germline V gene are MNHEY and SVGAGI.

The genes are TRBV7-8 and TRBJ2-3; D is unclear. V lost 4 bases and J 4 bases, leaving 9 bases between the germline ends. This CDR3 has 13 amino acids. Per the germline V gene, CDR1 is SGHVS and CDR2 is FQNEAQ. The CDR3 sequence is CASSSEWADTQYF. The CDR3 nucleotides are TGTGCCAGCAGCTCCGAATGGGCAGATACGCAGTATTTT.

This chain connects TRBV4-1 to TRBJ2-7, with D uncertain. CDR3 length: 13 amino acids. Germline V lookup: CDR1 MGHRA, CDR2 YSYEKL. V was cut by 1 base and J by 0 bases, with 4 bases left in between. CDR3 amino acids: CASSQGSSYEQYF. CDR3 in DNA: TGCGCCAGCAGCCAAGGAAGCTCCTACGAGCAGTACTTC.

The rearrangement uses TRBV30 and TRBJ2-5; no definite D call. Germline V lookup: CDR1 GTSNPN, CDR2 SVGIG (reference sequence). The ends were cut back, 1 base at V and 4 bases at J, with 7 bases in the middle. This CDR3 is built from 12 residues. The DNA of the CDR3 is TGTGCCTGGAGTGGGAACGGAGAGACCCAGTACTTC. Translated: CAWSGNGETQYF.

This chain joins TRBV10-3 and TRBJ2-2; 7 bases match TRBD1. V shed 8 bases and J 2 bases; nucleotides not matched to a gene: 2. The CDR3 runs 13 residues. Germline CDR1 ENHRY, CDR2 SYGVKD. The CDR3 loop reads CAIGTENTGELFF. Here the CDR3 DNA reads TGTGCCATCGGGACAGAAAACACCGGGGAGCTGTTTTTT.

DNA for the CDR3: TGTGCCAGCAGCTTAGCGGGAGGAAACGAGCAGTACGTC. Encoded protein: CASSLAGGNEQYV. The chain employs TRBV7-9 and TRBJ2-7; possible D gene TRBD2, 6 bases. CDR3 length equals 13 residues. Per the germline V gene, CDR1 is SEHNR and CDR2 is FQNEAQ (reference sequence). Trimming took 0 bases from V and 5 from J, leaving 8 bases between them.

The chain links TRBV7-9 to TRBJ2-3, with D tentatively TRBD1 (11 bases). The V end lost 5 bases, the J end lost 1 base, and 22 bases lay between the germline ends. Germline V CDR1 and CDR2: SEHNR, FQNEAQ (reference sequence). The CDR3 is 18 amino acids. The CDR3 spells CASSTGQGGTSGTDTQYF. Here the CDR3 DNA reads TGTGCCAGCAGCACGGGACAGGGGGGGACTAGCGGCACAGATACGCAGTATTTT.